These T cell receptor beta chains were read from a single sample in a study of CD8+CD57+ T cells in acquired aplastic anemia. From the reads, TCRdb called clonotypes with MiXCR, one entry per CDR3 protein. The sample shows more than 150,000 distinct CDR3 sequences, approximately 48% of them seen only once. The source material was sorted CD4+, CD8+, or CD8+CD57+ T cells (not recorded which) from PBMCs. Source of these receptors: a human donor with aplastic anemia. CDR3s include the opening cysteine and the closing phenylalanine or tryptophan. D genes are given only for firm matches. Some rows mark clone size as missing; the rest say once, few, many or name a class of expanded clone.

16	TRBV19	TRBJ1-6	-	many	CASSETGQSYNSPLHF	TGTGCCAGCAGCGAAACCGGACAGTCCTATAATTCACCCCTCCACTTT
14	TRBV20-1	TRBJ2-1	-	many	CSARSWGSYNEQFF	TGCAGTGCTAGAAGTTGGGGTTCCTACAATGAGCAGTTCTTC
12	TRBV7-6	TRBJ2-1	-	-	CASSSPGDEQFF	TGTGCCAGCAGCTCCCCTGGGGATGAGCAGTTCTTC
14	TRBV25-1	TRBJ2-1	TRBD1	-	CASRVGQGVREQFF	TGTGCCAGCAGGGTGGGACAGGGAGTACGTGAGCAGTTCTTC
14	TRBV20-1	TRBJ2-7	-	-	CSANPGSGSYEQYF	TGCAGTGCCAATCCAGGTAGCGGATCCTACGAGCAGTACTTC
17	TRBV2	TRBJ2-1	-	-	CASSELAFLATHNEQFF	TGTGCCAGCAGTGAATTGGCTTTCCTAGCGACACACAATGAGCAGTTCTTC
13	TRBV4-2	TRBJ2-1	-	many	CASSQDAGNEQFF	TGTGCCAGCAGCCAAGATGCCGGTAATGAGCAGTTCTTC
15	TRBV11-1	TRBJ2-7	-	many	CASSLQSGSSYEQYF	TGTGCCAGCAGCTTACAATCAGGCAGCTCCTACGAGCAGTACTTC
13	TRBV24-1	TRBJ1-1	-	few	CATRPTGLTEAFF	TGTGCCACCAGACCTACAGGGCTAACTGAAGCTTTCTTT
14	TRBV19	TRBJ1-3	TRBD1	-	CASSGTASGNTIYF	TGTGCCAGTAGCGGGACAGCCTCTGGAAACACCATATATTTT
12	TRBV20-1	TRBJ2-3	-	once	CSADGSTDTQYF	TGCAGTGCAGATGGGAGCACAGATACGCAGTATTTT
14	TRBV6-4	TRBJ1-2	-	-	CASSADREGYGYTF	TGTGCCAGCAGCGCGGACAGAGAAGGGTATGGCTACACCTTC
12	TRBV6-5	TRBJ2-5	-	-	CASKQGGETQYF	TGTGCCAGCAAACAAGGGGGTGAGACCCAGTACTTC
14	TRBV27	TRBJ1-2	-	-	CASSFRQNSYGYTF	TGTGCCAGCAGTTTCAGGCAGAATAGCTATGGCTACACCTTC
17	TRBV24-1	TRBJ2-3	-	many	CATSDSGTAGSTDTQYF	TGTGCCACCAGTGACTCCGGGACGGCGGGAAGCACAGATACGCAGTATTTT
15	TRBV19	TRBJ2-7	TRBD1	-	CASSMTLDRAYEQYF	TGTGCCAGTAGTATGACCCTAGACAGGGCCTACGAGCAGTACTTC
13	TRBV10-1	TRBJ2-2	-	-	CASKRQENRELFF	TGCGCCAGCAAAAGACAGGAGAACAGGGAGCTGTTTTTT
13	TRBV15	TRBJ1-2	-	-	CATTRRVEEDYTF	TGTGCCACCACTCGCCGGGTCGAAGAGGACTACACCTTC
14	TRBV19	TRBJ2-2	TRBD2	-	CATGTTGLTGELFF	TGTGCCACTGGGACTACCGGCCTGACCGGGGAGCTGTTTTTT
15	TRBV10-2	TRBJ1-2	-	once	CASSDGLTGPSGYTF	TGCGCCAGCAGTGATGGCCTGACGGGTCCTAGTGGCTACACCTTC
15	TRBV30	TRBJ2-7	TRBD2	once	CAWGRRSGGASEQYF	TGTGCCTGGGGGCGGCGCAGCGGGGGGGCGTCCGAGCAGTACTTC
14	TRBV5-1	TRBJ1-5	TRBD1	-	CPSSLGQGNQPQHF	TGCCCCAGCAGCTTAGGACAGGGCAATCAGCCCCAGCATTTT
11	TRBV2	TRBJ1-6	-	many	CASEGRSPLHF	TGTGCCAGCGAGGGACGATCACCCCTCCACTTT
14	TRBV20-1	TRBJ1-1	-	many	CSASYSGRSTEAFF	TGCAGTGCTAGTTACTCAGGGAGGAGCACTGAAGCTTTCTTT
12	TRBV28	TRBJ2-5	-	-	CASTSSKETQYF	TGTGCCAGCACTAGCAGTAAAGAGACCCAGTACTTC
14	TRBV2	TRBJ1-3	TRBD1	-	CASSVQGAGNTIYF	TGTGCCAGCAGTGTACAGGGGGCTGGAAACACCATATATTTT
16	TRBV7-2	TRBJ2-4	-	many	CASSLTPTWGANIQYF	TGTGCCAGCAGCTTAACCCCTACCTGGGGGGCGAACATTCAGTACTTC
14	TRBV27	TRBJ2-1	TRBD1	once	CASSPWDRANEQFF	TGTGCCAGCAGTCCCTGGGACAGGGCAAATGAGCAGTTCTTC
13	TRBV29-1	TRBJ2-7	-	once	CSQGVPGTYEQYF	TGCAGCCAAGGGGTGCCAGGCACCTACGAGCAGTACTTC
17	TRBV19	TRBJ2-6	-	many	CASRSEPGVSGANVLTF	TGTGCCAGTAGATCGGAGCCAGGGGTCTCTGGGGCCAACGTCCTGACTTTC
14	TRBV19	TRBJ1-1	-	many	CASIWGDGRTEAFF	TGTGCCAGTATATGGGGGGACGGGCGGACTGAAGCTTTCTTT
16	TRBV5-1	TRBJ2-2	TRBD1	-	CASSQYGQGSTGELVF	TGCGCCAGCAGCCAATACGGACAGGGATCGACCGGGGAGCTGGTTTTT
15	TRBV24-1	TRBJ1-3	-	-	CATSDSRGPGNTIYF	TGTGCCACCAGTGATTCACGGGGACCTGGAAACACCATATATTTT
16	TRBV6-1	TRBJ2-1	TRBD2	few	CASSPLRGGSGNEQFF	TGTGCCAGCAGTCCACTTCGCGGGGGGAGTGGCAATGAGCAGTTCTTC
13	TRBV9	TRBJ1-1	-	many	CASSVTVNTEAFF	TGTGCCAGCAGCGTTACAGTGAACACTGAAGCTTTCTTT
14	TRBV30	TRBJ1-1	-	-	CAWSVFRNAAEAFF	TGTGCCTGGAGTGTATTTCGGAATGCGGCTGAAGCTTTCTTT
16	TRBV15	TRBJ2-7	TRBD2	-	CATSRVAGATYNEQYF	TGTGCCACCAGCAGAGTAGCGGGGGCCACATACAATGAGCAGTACTTC
15	TRBV19	TRBJ2-1	TRBD2	-	CASSIGLAGHNEQFF	TGTGCCAGTAGTATAGGCCTAGCGGGTCACAATGAGCAGTTCTTC
15	TRBV24-1	TRBJ1-2	TRBD1	-	CATSDPTGGYYGYTF	TGTGCCACCAGTGATCCGACAGGGGGATACTATGGCTACACCTTC
14	TRBV10-3	TRBJ2-3	TRBD2	-	CAISPAGVTDTQYF	TGTGCCATCAGTCCAGCGGGAGTCACAGATACGCAGTATTTT
12	TRBV11-2	TRBJ2-1	-	-	CASSQVSSEQFF	TGTGCCAGCAGCCAAGTATCGTCTGAGCAGTTCTTC
11	TRBV15	TRBJ2-1	-	-	CATSGNNEQFF	TGTGCCACCAGCGGTAACAATGAGCAGTTCTTC
11	TRBV10-2	TRBJ2-7	-	-	CASSATGEQYF	TGCGCCAGCAGTGCGACGGGCGAGCAGTACTTC
13	TRBV20-1	TRBJ2-7	-	many	CSAVHAGLYEQYF	TGCAGTGCTGTACACGCTGGCCTCTACGAGCAGTACTTC
13	TRBV30	TRBJ2-1	TRBD1	-	CAGTGGAGNEQFF	TGTGCCGGAACAGGGGGCGCGGGCAATGAGCAGTTCTTC
11	TRBV19	TRBJ1-2	-	-	CASSMGQGHTF	TGTGCCAGTAGTATGGGCCAGGGTCACACCTTC
14	TRBV7-2	TRBJ1-2	-	many	CASGKNSLINGYTF	TGTGCCAGCGGAAAAAACAGCCTGATAAATGGCTACACCTTC
16	TRBV20-1	TRBJ2-1	-	many	CSAREGFALGDNEQFF	TGCAGTGCTAGGGAGGGGTTCGCGCTAGGGGACAATGAGCAGTTCTTC
13	TRBV5-1	TRBJ2-2	-	many	CASSLESYGELFF	TGCGCCAGCAGCCTCGAAAGCTACGGGGAGCTGTTTTTT
17	TRBV7-6	TRBJ1-1	TRBD1	-	CASSLATGTGGNTEAFF	TGTGCCAGCAGCTTAGCGACCGGGACAGGGGGCAACACTGAAGCTTTCTTT
14	TRBV3-1	TRBJ1-5	-	-	CASSQALSGQPQHF	TGTGCCAGCAGCCAAGCGTTGTCGGGTCAGCCCCAGCATTTT
16	TRBV9	TRBJ2-3	TRBD2	many	CASSATTSGAAGTQYF	TGTGCCAGCAGCGCCACGACTAGCGGGGCAGCAGGTACGCAGTATTTT
17	TRBV25-1	TRBJ2-3	TRBD1	few	CASSPGGGFGVTDTQYF	TGTGCCAGCAGTCCAGGGGGCGGTTTCGGGGTCACAGATACGCAGTATTTT